This TCR beta chain was sequenced during a study of blood T cells in healthy people across ages. Regarding the study as a whole: Compared with aged donors, long-lived donors showed fewer expanded clones, suggesting selection. As naive T cell percentage varied, TCR beta diversity correlated strongly with it.

Using a J-beta primer mix together with a sample-barcoded 5' primer, a second PCR was run for roughly 7 to 11 cycles. A template-switch adaptor containing 12 random nucleotides labeled each cDNA molecule. TCRdb itself ran the 5' RACE reads through MiXCR, one entry per CDR3 protein. The table lists some 1.5 million distinct CDR3 sequences, roughly 28% of them singletons. About this clonotype itself: No antigen is known for it.

V lost 5 bases to trimming and J lost 1 base; unmatched junction nucleotides: 13. The CDR3 runs 18 residues. Isolation recovered at least 6 million PBMCs from every sample. The sequence was obtained from a woman younger than 45 in good health. Specimen: blood. The chain is built from TRBV12-3 or TRBV12-4 and TRBJ2-3; 9 positions match TRBD2. CDR3 in DNA: TGTGCCAGCAGTAGACAAACTGTAGCGGGAGTGCGCACAGATACGCAGTATTTT. It is translated as CASSRQTVAGVRTDTQYF.